This T cell receptor beta chain was identified in a study of blood T cells in healthy people across ages. As for the study in general: Per two T cells, template switching captured roughly one barcoded beta molecule. Whole-study findings and limits: It was the long-lived donors that had more naive CD4+ cells and higher diversity than aged donors.

Together with a sample-barcoded 5' primer, a J-beta primer mix was included in a second PCR lasting about 6 to 11 cycles. Using its own MiXCR run on the 5' RACE reads, TCRdb lists one record per CDR3 protein. The sample lists 2 million or so distinct CDR3 sequences, roughly 52% occurring once. There are 12 residues in the CDR3. CDR1 and CDR2 from the germline V gene are MNHNY and SVGAGI (reference sequence). V was cut by 8 bases and J by 7 bases, with 13 bases left in between. Of note for this clonotype: Its antigen is still unknown.

This TCR was sampled from a woman between 40 and 55 years old in good health. The chain carries TRBV6-6 and TRBJ2-3; no firm D call. Sample: blood. The CDR3 loop is CASSGYVNTQYF. The DNA of the CDR3 is TGTGCCAGCTCTGGGTACGTGAATACGCAGTATTTT.